These 6 T cell receptor beta chains originate from one sample sequenced in a study of cytomegalovirus exposure and HLA in healthy donors. PCR was performed using 60 Vbeta and 13 Jbeta primers. Some clones are missing from TCRdb's copy, which holds only in-frame ones; the method was immunoSEQ multiplex PCR. Of about 100,000 clones in the sample, around 76% were seen once. Sequencing was carried out using PBMCs. The receptors originated from a man in his forties in good health and CMV-seropositive.

This clone was seen a few times. V and J are TRBV14 and TRBJ2-3; the match to TRBD2 covers 8 bases. Germline CDR1 reads SGHDN; CDR2 reads FVKESK. The CDR3 spans 14 residues. The CDR3 region has the DNA TGTGCGAGCGCGCGAGCGGGGGCCCCAGATACGCAGTATTTT. Encoded protein: CASARAGAPDTQYF.

This clone was recorded a few times. The V and J genes are TRBV5-5 and TRBJ2-1; no firm D call. V dropped 1 base and J dropped 9 bases, with 8 bases sitting between them. The CDR3 contains 12 residues. In germline, CDR1 is SGHKS, CDR2 YYEKEE (reference sequence). DNA for the CDR3: TGTGCCAGCAGCTTGTTTGGCGGTGAGCAGTTCTTC. It encodes CASSLFGGEQFF. Full variable domain (rest looked up from reference TRBV5-5 and TRBJ2-1): DAGVTQSPTHLIKTRGQQVTLRCSPISGHKSVSWYQQVLGQGPQFIFQYYEKEERGRGNFPDRFSARQFPNYSSELNVNALLLGDSALYLCASSLFGGEQFFGPGTRLTVL.

V is TRBV5-1 and J is TRBJ1-1; 9 nucleotides align to TRBD1. This CDR3 has 17 amino acids. V shed 3 bases, J shed 5 bases, and the junction held 14 bases outside the gene matches. The germline CDR1 and CDR2 sequences are SGHRS and YFSETQ. The chain's CDR3 is CASSSSPQGQGGTEAFF. The CDR3, as DNA: TGCGCCAGCAGCTCTTCCCCGCAGGGACAGGGAGGGACTGAAGCTTTCTTT.

The genes are TRBV7-3 and TRBJ2-2; a possible D gene is TRBD2 (5 bases). CDR1 and CDR2 from the germline V gene are SGHTA and FQGTGA. V lost 6 bases and J 4 bases, leaving 12 bases between the germline ends. CDR3 length: 14 amino acids. In DNA form, the CDR3 reads TGTGCCAGCAGGGCGGACTCCATCACCGGGGAGCTGTTTTTT. Translated: CASRADSITGELFF.

The chain links TRBV19 to TRBJ1-1, with 7 nucleotides matching TRBD1. This CDR3 has 13 amino acids. Trimming took 6 bases from V and 3 from J; bases not matched to a gene: 4. The germline V gene has CDR1 LNHDA and CDR2 SQIVND (reference sequence). CDR3 bases: TGTGCCAGTAGCAACAGGGGTTACACTGAAGCTTTCTTT. Residues: CASSNRGYTEAFF.

The genes are TRBV7-2 and TRBJ2-7; 9 bases line up with TRBD2. The CDR3 consists of 15 residues. The J segment lost 5 bases and the V segment lost 3 bases, leaving 8 bases of the junction unmatched. Germline loops: CDR1 SGHTA, CDR2 FQGNSA. The CDR3 is CASSFLAGHRNEQYF. CDR3 bases: TGTGCCAGCAGCTTTCTAGCGGGACATAGAAACGAGCAGTACTTC.